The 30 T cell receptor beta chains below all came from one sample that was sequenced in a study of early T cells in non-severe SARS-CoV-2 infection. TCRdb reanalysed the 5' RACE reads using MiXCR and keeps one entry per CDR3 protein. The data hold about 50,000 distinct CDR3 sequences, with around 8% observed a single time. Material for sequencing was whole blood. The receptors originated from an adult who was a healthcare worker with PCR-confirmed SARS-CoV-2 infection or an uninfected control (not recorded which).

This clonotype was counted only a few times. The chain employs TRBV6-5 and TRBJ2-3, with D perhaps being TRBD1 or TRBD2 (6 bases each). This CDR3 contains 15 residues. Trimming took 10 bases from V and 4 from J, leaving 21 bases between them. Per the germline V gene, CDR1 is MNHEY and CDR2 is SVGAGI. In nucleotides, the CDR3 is TGTGCCACCAGATCTCAGGGGTGGGGGGCAGATACGCAGTATTTT. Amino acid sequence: CATRSQGWGADTQYF.

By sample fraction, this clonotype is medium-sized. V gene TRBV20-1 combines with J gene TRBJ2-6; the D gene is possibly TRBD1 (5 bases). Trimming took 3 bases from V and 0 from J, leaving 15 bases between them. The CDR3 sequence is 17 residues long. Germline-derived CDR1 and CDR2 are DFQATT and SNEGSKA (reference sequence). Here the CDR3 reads CSASPTPTVSGANVLTF. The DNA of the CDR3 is TGCAGTGCTAGCCCGACCCCGACAGTCTCTGGGGCCAACGTCCTGACTTTC.

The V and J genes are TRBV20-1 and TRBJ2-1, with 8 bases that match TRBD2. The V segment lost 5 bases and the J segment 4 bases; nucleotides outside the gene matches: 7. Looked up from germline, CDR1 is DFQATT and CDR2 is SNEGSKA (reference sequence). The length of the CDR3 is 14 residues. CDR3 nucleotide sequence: TGCAGTGCTCCCGGGACTAGTAAGTACAATGAGCAGTTCTTC. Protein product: CSAPGTSKYNEQFF.

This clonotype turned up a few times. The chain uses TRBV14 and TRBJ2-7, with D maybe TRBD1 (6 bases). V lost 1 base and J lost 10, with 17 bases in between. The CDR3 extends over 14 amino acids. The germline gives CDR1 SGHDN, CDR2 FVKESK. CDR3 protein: CASSQVGSGDLQYF. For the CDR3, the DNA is TGTGCCAGCAGCCAAGTTGGTTCAGGGGATTTACAGTACTTC.

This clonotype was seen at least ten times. The CDR3 nucleotides are TGCGCCAGCAGCGCCCCGGACATCGGATTGACGTCGTACTTC. This sequence encodes CASSAPDIGLTSYF. V and J are TRBV5-1 and TRBJ2-7; D might be TRBD1 (5 bases). CDR3 length equals 14 residues. The germline V and J ends were trimmed by 4 bases and 12 bases, with 23 bases remaining between them. Germline CDR1 reads SGHRS; CDR2 reads YFSETQ.

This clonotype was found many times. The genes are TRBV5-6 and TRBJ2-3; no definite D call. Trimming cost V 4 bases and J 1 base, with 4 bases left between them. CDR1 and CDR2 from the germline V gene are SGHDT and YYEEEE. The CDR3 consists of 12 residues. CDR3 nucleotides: TGTGCCAGCAGCACGGGCACAGATACGCAGTATTTT. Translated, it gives CASSTGTDTQYF.

CDR3 amino acids: CAWSVNGRNTIYF. For the CDR3, the DNA is TGTGCCTGGAGTGTAAACGGGAGAAACACCATATATTTT. V is TRBV30 and J is TRBJ1-3, with no clear D. This CDR3 is 13 amino acids long. Trimming took 0 bases from V and 5 from J, leaving 8 bases between them. CDR1 and CDR2 from the germline V gene are GTSNPN and SVGIG (reference sequence).

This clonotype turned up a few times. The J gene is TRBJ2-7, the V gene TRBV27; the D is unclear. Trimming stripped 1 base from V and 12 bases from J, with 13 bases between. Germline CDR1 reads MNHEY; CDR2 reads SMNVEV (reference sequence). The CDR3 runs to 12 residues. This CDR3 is CASSLLEGRLYF. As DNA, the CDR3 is TGTGCCAGCAGTTTATTAGAAGGCAGGCTGTACTTC.

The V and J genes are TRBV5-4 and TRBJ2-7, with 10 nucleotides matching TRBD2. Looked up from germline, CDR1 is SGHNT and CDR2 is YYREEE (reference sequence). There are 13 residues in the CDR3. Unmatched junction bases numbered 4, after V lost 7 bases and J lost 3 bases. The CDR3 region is CASSTSGNYEQYF. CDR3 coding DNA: TGTGCCAGCTCAACTAGCGGGAACTACGAGCAGTACTTC.

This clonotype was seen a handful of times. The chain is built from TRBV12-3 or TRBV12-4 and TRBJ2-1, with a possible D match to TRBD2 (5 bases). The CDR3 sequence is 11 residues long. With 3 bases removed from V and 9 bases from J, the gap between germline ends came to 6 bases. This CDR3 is CASSFGGEQFF. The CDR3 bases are TGTGCCAGCAGTTTCGGAGGTGAGCAGTTCTTC.

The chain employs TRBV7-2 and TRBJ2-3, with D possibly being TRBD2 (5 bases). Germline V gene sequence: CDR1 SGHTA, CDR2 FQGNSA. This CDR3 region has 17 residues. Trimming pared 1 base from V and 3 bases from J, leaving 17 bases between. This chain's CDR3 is CASSLVIVSRRTDTQYF. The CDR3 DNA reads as TGTGCCAGCAGCTTAGTTATTGTGTCCAGGAGGACAGATACGCAGTATTTT.

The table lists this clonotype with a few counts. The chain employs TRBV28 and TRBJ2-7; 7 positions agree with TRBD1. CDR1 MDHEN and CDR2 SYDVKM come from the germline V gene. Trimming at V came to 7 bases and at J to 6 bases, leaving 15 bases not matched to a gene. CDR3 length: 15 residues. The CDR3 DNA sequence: TGTGCCAGCACCCGGCTCGGACAGGTCGAACCCGAGCAGTACTTC. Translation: CASTRLGQVEPEQYF.

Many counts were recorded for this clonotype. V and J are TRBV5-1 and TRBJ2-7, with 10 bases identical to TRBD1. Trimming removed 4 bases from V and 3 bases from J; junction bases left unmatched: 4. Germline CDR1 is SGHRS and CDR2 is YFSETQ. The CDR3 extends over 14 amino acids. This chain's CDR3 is CASSAGTGVYEQYF. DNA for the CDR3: TGCGCCAGCAGCGCCGGGACAGGGGTCTACGAGCAGTACTTC.

In DNA, the CDR3 is TGTGCCAGCAGCCAAGCGAACTACGAGCAGTACTTC. Translating it yields CASSQANYEQYF. V and J are TRBV3-1 and TRBJ2-7; no reliable D call. This CDR3 has 12 amino acids. Germline CDR1 and CDR2: LGHDT and YNNKEL (reference sequence). Trimming removed 1 base from V and 3 bases from J, with 4 bases in between.

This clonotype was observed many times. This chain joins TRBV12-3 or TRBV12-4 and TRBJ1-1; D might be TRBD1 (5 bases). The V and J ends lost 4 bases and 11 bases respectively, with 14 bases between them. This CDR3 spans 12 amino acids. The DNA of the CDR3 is TGTGCCAGCAGTTCGAGGGGCATTTTGGCTTTCTTT. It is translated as CASSSRGILAFF.

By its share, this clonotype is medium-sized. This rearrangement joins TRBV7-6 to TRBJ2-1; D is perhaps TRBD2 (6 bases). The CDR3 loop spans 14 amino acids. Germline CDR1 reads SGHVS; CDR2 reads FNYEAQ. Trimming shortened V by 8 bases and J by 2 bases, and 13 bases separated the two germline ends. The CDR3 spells CASGSGDTYNEQFF. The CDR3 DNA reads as TGTGCCAGCGGTTCGGGAGACACCTACAATGAGCAGTTCTTC. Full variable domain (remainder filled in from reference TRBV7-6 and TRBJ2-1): GAGVSQSPRYKVTKRGQDVALRCDPISGHVSLYWYRQALGQGPEFLTYFNYEAQQDKSGLPNDRFSAERPEGSISTLTIQRTEQRDSAMYRCASGSGDTYNEQFFGPGTRLTVL.

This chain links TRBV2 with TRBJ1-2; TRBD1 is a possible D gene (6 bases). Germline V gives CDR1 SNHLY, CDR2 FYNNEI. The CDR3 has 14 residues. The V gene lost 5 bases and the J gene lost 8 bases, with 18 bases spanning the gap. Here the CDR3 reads CASSLLGTRGGYTF. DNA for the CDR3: TGTGCCAGCAGTCTCCTAGGGACACGGGGAGGCTACACCTTC.

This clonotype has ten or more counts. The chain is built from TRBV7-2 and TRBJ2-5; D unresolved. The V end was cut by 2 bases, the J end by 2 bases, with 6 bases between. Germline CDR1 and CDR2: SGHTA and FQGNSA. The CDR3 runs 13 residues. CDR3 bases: TGTGCCAGCAGCTTACACCATCAAGAGACCCAGTACTTC. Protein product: CASSLHHQETQYF. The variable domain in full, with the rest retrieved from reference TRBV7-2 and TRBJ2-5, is GAGVSQSPSNKVTEKGKDVELRCDPISGHTALYWYRQSLGQGLEFLIYFQGNSAPDKSGLPSDRFSAERTGGSVSTLTIQRTQQEDSAVYLCASSLHHQETQYFGPGTRLLVL.

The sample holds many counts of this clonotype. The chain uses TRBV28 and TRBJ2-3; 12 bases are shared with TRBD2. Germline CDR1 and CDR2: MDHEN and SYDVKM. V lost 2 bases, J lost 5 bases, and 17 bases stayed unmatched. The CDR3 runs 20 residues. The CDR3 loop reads CASSLRYPTGKGLAGDTQYF. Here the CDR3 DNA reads TGTGCCAGCAGTTTACGATACCCAACCGGAAAGGGACTAGCGGGAGATACGCAGTATTTT.

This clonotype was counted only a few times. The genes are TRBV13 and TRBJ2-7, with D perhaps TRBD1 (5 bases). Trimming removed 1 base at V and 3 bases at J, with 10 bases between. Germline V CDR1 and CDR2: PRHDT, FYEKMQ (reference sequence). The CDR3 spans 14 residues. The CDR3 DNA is TGTGCCAGCAGCTTAGATGGCAGGGACTACGAGCAGTACTTC. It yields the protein CASSLDGRDYEQYF.

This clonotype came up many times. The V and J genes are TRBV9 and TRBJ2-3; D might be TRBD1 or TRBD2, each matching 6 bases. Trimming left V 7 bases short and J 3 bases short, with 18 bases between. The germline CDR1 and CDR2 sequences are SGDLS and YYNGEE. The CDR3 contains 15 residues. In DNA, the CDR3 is TGTGCCAGCGGCGGTTTGGGGGGACATACAGATACGCAGTATTTT. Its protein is CASGGLGGHTDTQYF. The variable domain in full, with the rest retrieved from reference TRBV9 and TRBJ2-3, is DSGVTQTPKHLITATGQRVTLRCSPRSGDLSVYWYQQSLDQGLQFLIQYYNGEERAKGNILERFSAQQFPDLHSELNLSSLELGDSALYFCASGGLGGHTDTQYFGPGTRLTVL.

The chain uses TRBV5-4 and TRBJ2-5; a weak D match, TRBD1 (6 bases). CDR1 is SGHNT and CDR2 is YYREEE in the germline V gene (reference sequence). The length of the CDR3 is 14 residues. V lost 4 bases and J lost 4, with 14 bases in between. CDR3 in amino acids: CASSHTDSRETQYF. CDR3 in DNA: TGTGCCAGCAGCCACACGGACAGTAGAGAGACCCAGTACTTC.

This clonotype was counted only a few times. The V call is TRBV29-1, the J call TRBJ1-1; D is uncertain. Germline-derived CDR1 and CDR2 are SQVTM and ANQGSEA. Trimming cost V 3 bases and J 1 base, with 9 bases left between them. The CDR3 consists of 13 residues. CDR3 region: CSVDKGPNTEAFF. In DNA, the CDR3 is TGCAGCGTTGATAAGGGCCCGAACACTGAAGCTTTCTTT.

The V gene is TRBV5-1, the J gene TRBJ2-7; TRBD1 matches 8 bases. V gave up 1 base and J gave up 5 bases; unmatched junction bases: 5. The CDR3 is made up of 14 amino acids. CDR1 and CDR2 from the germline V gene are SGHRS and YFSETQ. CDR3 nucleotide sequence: TGCGCCAGCAGCTTGACAGGGGGTGTCGACGAGCAGTACTTC. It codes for CASSLTGGVDEQYF.

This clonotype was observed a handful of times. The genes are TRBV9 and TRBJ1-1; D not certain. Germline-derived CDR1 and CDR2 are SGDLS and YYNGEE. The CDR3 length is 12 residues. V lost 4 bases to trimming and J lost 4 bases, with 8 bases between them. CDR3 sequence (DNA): TGTGCCAGCAGCCCGACGGGCACTGAAGCTTTCTTT. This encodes CASSPTGTEAFF.

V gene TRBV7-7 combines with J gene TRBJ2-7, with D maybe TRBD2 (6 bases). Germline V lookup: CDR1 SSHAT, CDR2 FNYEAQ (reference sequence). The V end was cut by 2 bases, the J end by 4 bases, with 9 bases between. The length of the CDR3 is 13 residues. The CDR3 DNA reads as TGTGCCAGCAGCTTAAGCGCGGGGTACGAGCAGTACTTC. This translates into CASSLSAGYEQYF.

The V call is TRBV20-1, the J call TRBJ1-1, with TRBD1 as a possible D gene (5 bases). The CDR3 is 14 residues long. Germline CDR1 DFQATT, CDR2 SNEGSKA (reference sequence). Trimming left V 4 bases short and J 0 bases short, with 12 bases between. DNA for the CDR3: TGCAGTGCTATGCGCGGGGCCTTGAACACTGAAGCTTTCTTT. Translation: CSAMRGALNTEAFF.

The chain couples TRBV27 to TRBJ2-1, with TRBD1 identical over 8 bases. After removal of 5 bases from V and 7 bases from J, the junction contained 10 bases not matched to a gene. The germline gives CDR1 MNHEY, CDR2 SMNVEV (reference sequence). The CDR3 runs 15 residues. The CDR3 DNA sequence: TGTGCCAGCAGTCGTACCGGGACAGGAGAAAATGAGCAGTTCTTC. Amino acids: CASSRTGTGENEQFF.

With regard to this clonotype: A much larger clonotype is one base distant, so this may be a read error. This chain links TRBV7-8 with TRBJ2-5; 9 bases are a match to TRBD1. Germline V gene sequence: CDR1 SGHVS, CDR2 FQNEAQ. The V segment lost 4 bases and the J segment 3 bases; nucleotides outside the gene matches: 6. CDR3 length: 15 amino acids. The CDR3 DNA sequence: TGTGCCAGCAGCTCCACGCGGACAGGGGAAGAGACCCAGTACTTC. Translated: CASSSTRTGEETQYF.

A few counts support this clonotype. The CDR3 region is CASSLLAGGGELFF. CDR3 DNA sequence: TGTGCCAGCAGCTTATTAGCTGGAGGCGGGGAGCTGTTTTTT. The rearrangement uses TRBV13 and TRBJ2-2; tentatively, D is TRBD2 (5 bases). The length of the CDR3 is 14 residues. Trimming stripped 2 bases from V and 7 bases from J, with 11 bases between. CDR1 is PRHDT, CDR2 FYEKMQ, per germline (reference sequence). The entire variable domain, with the rest obtained from reference TRBV13 and TRBJ2-2, is as follows: AAGVIQSPRHLIKEKRETATLKCYPIPRHDTVYWYQQGPGQDPQFLISFYEKMQSDKGSIPDRFSAQQFSDYHSELNMSSLELGDSALYFCASSLLAGGGELFFGEGSRLTVL.